This note documents a single T cell receptor beta chain sequence. Trimming removed 5 bases at V and 4 bases at J, with 17 bases between. CDR3 length: 15 amino acids. Per the germline V gene, CDR1 is LNHDA and CDR2 is SQIVND (reference sequence). Authors' methods: Amplified reference gene primers provided the basis for estimating nucleated cell counts. Clones were read by immunoSEQ multiplex PCR, and TCRdb kept only the in-frame ones, dropping some. The DNA gave D and trimming, while V, J and clone size come from that table. The table shows some 69,000 clones, with approximately 88% occurring only once. This specimen comes from a study of blood T cell repertoires in COVID-19. Study details: Researchers got acute and convalescent COVID-19 samples from the United States, Italy and Spain. The cDNA or gDNA used as material had been derived from T cells, B-cell-depleted T cells, or PBMCs.

Sequencing input: peripheral blood. The source is a man older than 75 with active or convalescent COVID-19. The chain joins TRBV19 to TRBJ1-1; D not certain. The CDR3 reads CASSPWPRAGTEAFF. The CDR3 DNA follows: TGTGCCAGTAGTCCCTGGCCGCGGGCGGGCACTGAAGCTTTCTTT. Filled out from reference TRBV19 and TRBJ1-1, the complete variable domain reads DGGITQSPKYLFRKEGQNVTLSCEQNLNHDAMYWYRQDPGQGLRLIYYSQIVNDFQKGDIAEGYSVSREKKESFPLTVTSAQKNPTAFYLCASSPWPRAGTEAFFGQGTRLTVV.